The present T cell receptor (beta chain) was sequenced within a study of T cells in localized non-small cell lung cancer. Whole-study findings and limits: Tumor trailed uninvolved adjacent lung in T cell clonality, which peaked there. Appearances in adjacent lung were noted for a median roughly 50 of the top 100 tumor clones.

Trimming shortened V by 6 bases and J by 3 bases, and 17 bases separated the two germline ends. The CDR3 sequence is 15 residues long. In germline, CDR1 is MNHEY, CDR2 SVGAGI. Clones were sequenced by immunoSEQ multiplex PCR, and TCRdb holds only the in-frame ones, with some missing. The sample comprises approximately 35,000 clones, about 89% of which are singletons, and approximately 6% rests with the top ten. As for this clone: Its antigen is undetermined.

This receptor was obtained from a man aged 40 to 75 with stage II lung adenocarcinoma. Material: PBMCs, obtained before any cancer treatment. The rearrangement joins TRBV6-5 to TRBJ1-2; D not resolved. Here the CDR3 DNA reads TGTGCCAGCAGGACTCCGGGCAGCCTCTACTATGGCTACACCTTC. Its translation: CASRTPGSLYYGYTF.